Shown below are 8 T cell receptor beta chains from a single sample sequenced in a study of T cells after yellow fever vaccination (dated by TCRdb to about 2019). The receptor library was made with 5' RACE. TCRdb lists the instrument as Illumina NovaSeq 6000. TCRdb took the public reads, trimmed them with fastp at Q25, ran MiXCR for clone calling and kept in-frame beta chains. Here each entry gathers all rows of one CDR3 protein and keeps the most common genes and DNA. The sample contains roughly 320,000 distinct CDR3 sequences, about 10% of them found a single time. The top ten constitute roughly 3% of the sample. According to the study, the label for this sample's treatment or condition signals: live attenuated yellow fever vaccine strain. This specimen consisted of CD4+ T cells sorted from PBMCs, obtained 45 days after the yellow fever booster vaccination. These receptors originate from a man between 18 and 35 years old who received the YFV17D yellow fever vaccine.

This clonotype was recorded a few times. The rearrangement joins TRBV6-5 to TRBJ1-1; D gene unclear. The CDR3 has 13 residues. The germline V and J ends were trimmed by 5 bases and 2 bases, with 9 bases remaining between them. Germline V CDR1 and CDR2: MNHEY, SVGAGI. DNA for the CDR3: TGTGCCAGCAGTCTGATATTTAACACTGAAGCTTTCTTT. This gives the protein CASSLIFNTEAFF.

The table lists this clonotype with many counts. The gene calls are TRBV4-3 and TRBJ2-7; the D gene is possibly TRBD2 (5 bases). This CDR3 contains 15 residues. Germline CDR1 reads LGHNA; CDR2 reads YSLEER. Trimming pared 2 bases from V and 1 base from J, leaving 12 bases between. CDR3 residues: CASSQSRAMSYEQYF. In DNA form, the CDR3 reads TGCGCCAGCAGCCAATCGAGGGCAATGTCCTACGAGCAGTACTTC.

This clonotype was counted a few times. This rearrangement joins TRBV20-1 to TRBJ2-5, with TRBD2 matching 10 bases. The germline CDR1 and CDR2 sequences are DFQATT and SNEGSKA (reference sequence). The ends lost 3 bases at V and 5 bases at J; junction bases unmatched: 12. The CDR3 runs to 16 residues. The CDR3 DNA follows: TGCAGTGCTAGCAGCCCACTAGCGGGGTCACGGGAGACCCAGTACTTC. It is translated as CSASSPLAGSRETQYF.

This clonotype was seen only a few times. The V call is TRBV12-3 or TRBV12-4, the J call TRBJ2-1; D may correspond to TRBD1 or TRBD2 (5 bases each). The V gene lost 5 bases and the J gene lost 8 bases, with 13 bases spanning the gap. This CDR3 contains 13 residues. CDR3 sequence (DNA): TGTGCCAGCAGTGGGACCGGGCCACATGAGCAGTTCTTC. Its translation is CASSGTGPHEQFF.

The sample holds a few counts of this clonotype. The chain couples TRBV7-2 to TRBJ2-4; D is undetermined. Trimming took 1 base from V and 4 from J, leaving 11 bases between them. Per the germline V gene, CDR1 is SGHTA and CDR2 is FQGNSA. This CDR3 contains 15 residues. CDR3 nucleotides: TGTGCCAGCAGCTTAGGGGTAGGGTCGAAAAACATTCAGTACTTC. This sequence encodes CASSLGVGSKNIQYF.

This clonotype was observed many times. V gene TRBV18 combines with J gene TRBJ2-3; 8 bases are a match to TRBD1. Germline CDR1 KGHSH, CDR2 LQKENI. The CDR3 spans 15 residues. With 5 bases clipped from V and 3 bases from J, the junction kept 7 bases outside the gene matches. In nucleotides, the CDR3 is TGTGCCAGCTCAACCCAGGGGGCGAGTACAGATACGCAGTATTTT. Translating gives CASSTQGASTDTQYF.

The J gene is TRBJ1-5, the V gene TRBV6-5, with 10 positions matching TRBD1. Germline loops: CDR1 MNHEY, CDR2 SVGAGI. V shed 5 bases and J 3 bases; nucleotides not matched to a gene: 10. The CDR3 covers 17 residues. CDR3 coding DNA: TGTGCCAGCAGTCCGGGACAGGGGAGAAGGGTCAATCAGCCCCAGCATTTT. Translated: CASSPGQGRRVNQPQHF.

The J gene is TRBJ2-3, the V gene TRBV7-9; no reliable D call. V lost 3 bases and J lost 5, with 6 bases in between. This CDR3 contains 12 residues. Germline V gene sequence: CDR1 SEHNR, CDR2 FQNEAQ (reference sequence). The CDR3 DNA is TGTGCCAGCAGCTTTCTTCAAGATACGCAGTATTTT. Its translation is CASSFLQDTQYF.